This is a list of T cell receptor beta chains from one sample in a study of shared clonotypes between healthy human individuals. The table came from immunoSEQ multiplex PCR; TCRdb's copy has only in-frame clones and leaves some out. The data show 95,000 to 120,000 clones, over 65% seen once. Sequencing was carried out using memory CD8+ T cells sorted from blood. The receptors were gathered from a woman aged 25 to 39 in good health. The CDR3 runs from the conserved cysteine through the conserved F or W. The D gene is left open where the match is weak. Rows give clone size only sometimes, using once, few, many, or a class for an expanded clone.

TRBD2	TRBV27	many	TRBJ2-7	TGTGCCAGCAGTTCCTGGGGCGGGGGGGCCTACGAGCAGTACTTC	CASSSWGGGAYEQYF
TRBD1	TRBV6-1	-	TRBJ2-3	TGTGCCAGCAGTGAGGGGACAGGGGGCTCAGATACGCAGTATTTT	CASSEGTGGSDTQYF
-	TRBV13	few	TRBJ2-7	TGTGCCAGCAGCTTAGAGGGGGAGTCCTACGAGCAGTACTTC	CASSLEGESYEQYF
TRBD2	TRBV30	-	TRBJ2-5	TGTGCCTGGACCCCTGGCGGGAGCAGAGAGACCCAGTACTTC	CAWTPGGSRETQYF
-	TRBV27	-	TRBJ2-3	TGTGCCAGCAGTTCCCCGACGGATCCTAGCACAGATACGCAGTATTTT	CASSSPTDPSTDTQYF
-	TRBV11-2	many	TRBJ2-7	TGTGCCAGCAGCTTAGGTCCAAACTACGAGCAGTACTTC	CASSLGPNYEQYF
-	TRBV9	-	TRBJ2-7	TGTGCCAGCAGCGCTGCGAACGAGCAGTACTTC	CASSAANEQYF
TRBD1	TRBV7-8	medium-sized	TRBJ2-7	TGTGCCAGCAGCCTTGGGACAGTCTCCTCCTACGAGCAGTACTTC	CASSLGTVSSYEQYF
-	TRBV25-1	-	TRBJ2-7	TGTGCCAGCAGTGGGTCGAGAGACGAGCAGTACTTC	CASSGSRDEQYF
-	TRBV13	-	TRBJ2-1	TGTGCCAGCAGCTTAGACGGGAGCTCCTACAATGAGCAGTTCTTC	CASSLDGSSYNEQFF
TRBD1	TRBV19	-	TRBJ1-1	TGTGCCAGTACCCCGCAACCGGGACAGAAAGCTTTCTTT	CASTPQPGQKAFF
TRBD2	TRBV5-8	many	TRBJ2-7	TGTGCCAGCAGCTTGGATACTAGCGGCTCCTACGAGCAGTACTTC	CASSLDTSGSYEQYF
-	TRBV11-2	-	TRBJ2-7	TGTGCCAGCAGCCCGAGGCTTGGGGGTGACTACGAGCAGTACTTC	CASSPRLGGDYEQYF
TRBD1	TRBV6-4	-	TRBJ1-6	TGTGCCAGCAGTGACCAGGGGGGGGGCAATTCACCCCTCCACTTT	CASSDQGGGNSPLHF
-	TRBV7-2	-	TRBJ1-6	TGTGCCAGCAGACGCGGTGGTCTCGGCTCACCCCTCCACTTT	CASRRGGLGSPLHF
TRBD2	TRBV9	-	TRBJ2-3	TGTGCCAGTCAGACTAGCGGAGAACCCCTTTCCAGCACAGATACGCAGTATTTT	CASQTSGEPLSSTDTQYF
TRBD2	TRBV5-1	-	TRBJ2-7	TGCGCCAGCAGCTACCTGGGACTAGCGGGGTACGAGCAGTACTTC	CASSYLGLAGYEQYF
-	TRBV5-4	-	TRBJ2-1	TGTGCCAGCAGCTCGAAACAGGGAAACAATGAGCAGTTCTTC	CASSSKQGNNEQFF
TRBD2	TRBV6-6	-	TRBJ2-1	TGTGCCAGCAGTTACGGGAGGGAGCAAACGAATGAGCAGTTCTTC	CASSYGREQTNEQFF
TRBD2	TRBV6-1	-	TRBJ2-1	TGTGCCAGCAGTCTTCGACTAGCGGGAGCACCTGAGCAGTTCTTC	CASSLRLAGAPEQFF
TRBD1	TRBV27	-	TRBJ1-5	TGTGCCAGCAGTGACAGGGGATGGAATCAGCCCCAGCATTTT	CASSDRGWNQPQHF
TRBD2	TRBV10-3	-	TRBJ2-7	TGTGCCATCAGGAGACGGGCGGGGGGCCAGTACGAGCAGTACTTC	CAIRRRAGGQYEQYF
TRBD2	TRBV28	-	TRBJ2-3	TGTGCCAGCAGTTCGCCATTTGGACTAGCGGACACAGATACGCAGTATTTT	CASSSPFGLADTDTQYF
TRBD2	TRBV4-2	-	TRBJ2-5	TGTGCCAGCAGCCACCGGACACTAGCGGGAGGTAATGAGACCCAGTACTTC	CASSHRTLAGGNETQYF
-	TRBV7-2	-	TRBJ2-1	TGTGCCAGCAGCTCCATCCTGGGGAACAATGAGCAGTTCTTC	CASSSILGNNEQFF
-	TRBV28	once	TRBJ1-2	TGTGCCAGCAGTTCACAAGCTGACCCCCCTTATGGCTACACCTTC	CASSSQADPPYGYTF
-	TRBV7-9	-	TRBJ2-5	TGTGCCAGCAGCCCTAGTTCTGAGGGTTTAGTGTCGGAGACCCAGTACTTC	CASSPSSEGLVSETQYF
-	TRBV21-1	-	TRBJ1-1	TGTGCCAGCAGCGTGGAGCCCACCGGGACGGGGAACACTGAAGCTTTCTTT	CASSVEPTGTGNTEAFF
TRBD1	TRBV5-1	-	TRBJ1-1	TGCGCCAGCAGCCTCGAGGGGGCGGGAACTGAAGCTTTCTTT	CASSLEGAGTEAFF
-	TRBV18	-	TRBJ1-3	TGTGCCAGCTCACCGGTTAAGTCCTCTGGAAACACCATATATTTT	CASSPVKSSGNTIYF
-	TRBV6-5	-	TRBJ2-7	TGTGCCAGCAGTCACCGCCCGGCAGGGGTCGACGAGCAGTACTTC	CASSHRPAGVDEQYF
-	TRBV19	-	TRBJ1-5	TGTGCCAGTAGTATTGAAGCAGGAATGAACCAGCCCCAGCATTTT	CASSIEAGMNQPQHF